The 14 T cell receptor beta chains listed next were all sequenced from one sample in a study of T-cell reconstitution after alpha-beta-depleted transplantation in children. The library targeted TCRbeta and was prepared with unique molecular identifiers. TCRdb reprocessed the PCR reads via MiXCR and lists one record per CDR3 protein. The sample records hundreds of thousands of distinct CDR3 sequences, about a tenth being singletons. The specimen comprised PBMCs from the stem cell graft donor, sampled from the stem cell graft. Receptor source: a human donor who donated a stem cell graft to a child with acute lymphoblastic leukemia.

This clonotype came up a few times. The chain is built from TRBV20-1 and TRBJ1-5; D perhaps matches TRBD1 (5 bases). Germline CDR1 is DFQATT and CDR2 is SNEGSKA (reference sequence). The V gene lost 3 bases and the J gene lost 2 bases, with 14 bases spanning the gap. The length of the CDR3 is 15 residues. CDR3 sequence (DNA): TGCAGTGCTAGTCCTGGGGGACCACGCAATCAGCCCCAGCATTTT. Its translation is CSASPGGPRNQPQHF.

This clonotype was seen many times. The rearrangement links TRBV7-2 to TRBJ1-3; no definite D call. Germline V CDR1 and CDR2: SGHTA, FQGNSA. The ends were cut back, 6 bases at V and 0 bases at J, with 9 bases in the middle. The CDR3 covers 14 residues. The CDR3 loop is CASRPKDSGNTIYF. DNA for the CDR3: TGTGCCAGCAGACCAAAAGACTCTGGAAACACCATATATTTT.

J is TRBJ1-3 and V is TRBV12-3 or TRBV12-4, with D possibly matching TRBD1 (5 bases). CDR3 length: 13 residues. The germline V and J ends were trimmed by 4 bases and 6 bases, with 10 bases remaining between them. CDR3 sequence reads: CASSSRQINTIYF. The CDR3 DNA reads TGTGCCAGCAGTTCCCGACAGATAAACACCATATATTTT.

V gene TRBV5-1 combines with J gene TRBJ2-3; D uncertain. Germline V gives CDR1 SGHRS, CDR2 YFSETQ. The CDR3 consists of 13 residues. Between the trimmed V and J ends, which lost 0 bases and 2 bases, there was a span of 4 bases. The CDR3 spells CASSLEVTDTQYF. The CDR3 bases are TGCGCCAGCAGCTTGGAGGTCACAGATACGCAGTATTTT.

This clonotype was seen more than once but under ten times. The chain employs TRBV12-3 or TRBV12-4 and TRBJ2-5; TRBD1 or TRBD2 may be the D gene (5 bases each). Trimming removed 3 bases at V and 9 bases at J, with 11 bases between. CDR3 length: 12 amino acids. The CDR3, as DNA: TGTGCCAGCAGTTTGGGGGACGTCTCCCAGTACTTC. Translated: CASSLGDVSQYF.

The J gene is TRBJ1-2, the V gene TRBV12-3 or TRBV12-4, with 8 positions matching TRBD1. The V gene end was trimmed by 5 bases and the J gene end by 5 bases; junction bases not matched to a gene: 7. The CDR3 has 14 residues. CDR3 DNA: TGTGCCAGCAGTCGACAAACAGGGGGTTATGGCTACACCTTC. This gives the protein CASSRQTGGYGYTF.

This clonotype came up a few times. Likely a read error: the CDR3 ends without its conserved phenylalanine or tryptophan. The DNA is left out, because the CDR3 cannot be placed on it with certainty; the CDR3 is given as TCRdb lists it. The rearrangement uses TRBV5-5 and TRBJ1-4. The germline gives CDR1 SGHKS, CDR2 YYEKEE (reference sequence). The CDR3 numbers 8 amino acids, ends counted. The CDR3 loop is CASSPVVG.

This clonotype was observed a few times. The genes are TRBV5-1 and TRBJ2-7; the match to TRBD1 covers 8 bases. The ends lost 5 bases at V and 4 bases at J; junction bases unmatched: 11. CDR1 SGHRS and CDR2 YFSETQ come from the germline V gene. CDR3 size: 15 residues. CDR3 in amino acids: CASRDRQGIFYEQYF. Written as DNA, the CDR3 is TGCGCCAGCAGAGACCGACAGGGGATATTTTACGAGCAGTACTTC.

As DNA, the CDR3 is TGTGCCAGCAGCGTCTCTCGAGGCAGGGGGCTTAAACTGAGCTCCTACGAGCAGTACTTC. Amino acids: CASSVSRGRGLKLSSYEQYF. The V gene is TRBV27, the J gene TRBJ2-7; 8 nucleotides align to TRBD1. Germline loops: CDR1 MNHEY, CDR2 SMNVEV (reference sequence). The CDR3 is made up of 20 amino acids. J gave up 0 bases and V 6 bases, and 22 bases lay outside the gene matches.

The sample holds one count of this clonotype. The V gene is TRBV4-2, the J gene TRBJ2-1; the match to TRBD2 covers 11 bases. Losses at the gene ends were 2 bases for V and 0 bases for J; bases not matched to a gene: 9. Germline CDR1 is LGHNA and CDR2 is YNFKEQ. The CDR3 is made up of 19 amino acids. The CDR3 bases are TGTGCCAGCAGCCAACTAGCGGGGGGCCGGATCGGCTCCTACAATGAGCAGTTCTTC. Amino acids: CASSQLAGGRIGSYNEQFF.

The chain carries TRBV7-7 and TRBJ2-1; maybe TRBD1 (5 bases). The V and J ends lost 1 base and 2 bases respectively, with 12 bases between them. Germline CDR1 and CDR2: SSHAT and FNYEAQ (reference sequence). There are 16 residues in the CDR3. CDR3 sequence: CASSLGAGRTYNEQFF. The DNA of the CDR3 is TGTGCCAGCAGCTTAGGAGCAGGGCGCACCTACAATGAGCAGTTCTTC. The full variable domain, in which reference TRBV7-7 and TRBJ2-1 provide the parts outside the CDR3, is GAGVSQSPRYKVTKRGQDVTLRCDPISSHATLYWYQQALGQGPEFLTYFNYEAQPDKSGLPSDRFSAERPEGSISTLTIQRTEQRDSAMYRCASSLGAGRTYNEQFFGPGTRLTVL.

This clonotype showed up many times. The chain has TRBV7-9 and TRBJ1-6; D not resolved. The CDR3 is 13 amino acids. Germline V gene data show CDR1 as SEHNR and CDR2 as FQNEAQ (reference sequence). Trimming pared 2 bases from V and 7 bases from J, leaving 6 bases between. In DNA, the CDR3 is TGTGCCAGCAGCTTACAGTCCAATTCACCCCTCCACTTT. It encodes CASSLQSNSPLHF.

This clonotype showed up many times. This chain joins TRBV5-1 and TRBJ2-7; D ambiguous. The CDR3 length is 13 residues. Trimming cost V 4 bases and J 6 bases, with 14 bases left between them. The germline V gene has CDR1 SGHRS and CDR2 YFSETQ. As DNA, the CDR3 is TGCGCCAGCAGCCTCTCCACTCCCCTCGAGCAGTACTTC. Its translation: CASSLSTPLEQYF.

In its sample, this clonotype was seen many times. The V gene is TRBV29-1, the J gene TRBJ2-3, with 16 positions matching TRBD2. The ends lost 3 bases at V and 8 bases at J; junction bases unmatched: 11. Looked up from germline, CDR1 is SQVTM and CDR2 is ANQGSEA. The CDR3 totals 17 residues. CDR3 in DNA: TGCAGCGTTGAGGGAGCCGGGACTAGCGGGGGGGCAGGTACGCAGTATTTT. It encodes CSVEGAGTSGGAGTQYF.